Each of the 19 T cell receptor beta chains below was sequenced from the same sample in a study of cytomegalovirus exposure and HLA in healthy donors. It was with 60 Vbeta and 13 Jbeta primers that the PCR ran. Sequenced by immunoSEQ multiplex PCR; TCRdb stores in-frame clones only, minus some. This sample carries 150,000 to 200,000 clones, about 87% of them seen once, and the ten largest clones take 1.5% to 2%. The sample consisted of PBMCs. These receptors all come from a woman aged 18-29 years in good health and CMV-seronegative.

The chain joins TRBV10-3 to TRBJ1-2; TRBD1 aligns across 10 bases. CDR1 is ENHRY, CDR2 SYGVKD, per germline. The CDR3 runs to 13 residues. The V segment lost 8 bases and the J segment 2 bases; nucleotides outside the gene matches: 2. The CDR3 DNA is TGTGCCATCGCGGGACAGGGGAACTATGGCTACACCTTC. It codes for CAIAGQGNYGYTF.

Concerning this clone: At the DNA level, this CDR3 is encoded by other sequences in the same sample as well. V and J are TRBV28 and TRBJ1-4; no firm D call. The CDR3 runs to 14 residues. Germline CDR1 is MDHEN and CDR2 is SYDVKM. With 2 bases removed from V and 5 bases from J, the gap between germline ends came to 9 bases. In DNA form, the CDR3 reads TGTGCCAGCAGTTTAGGAGACCGAAATGAAAAACTGTTTTTT. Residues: CASSLGDRNEKLFF.

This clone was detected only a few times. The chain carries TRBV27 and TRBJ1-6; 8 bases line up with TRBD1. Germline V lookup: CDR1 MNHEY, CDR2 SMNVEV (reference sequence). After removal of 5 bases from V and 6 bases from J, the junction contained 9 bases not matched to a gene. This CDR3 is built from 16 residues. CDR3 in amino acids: CASSPQTGVGNSPLHF. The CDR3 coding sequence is TGTGCCAGCAGTCCGCAGACAGGGGTAGGTAATTCACCCCTCCACTTT.

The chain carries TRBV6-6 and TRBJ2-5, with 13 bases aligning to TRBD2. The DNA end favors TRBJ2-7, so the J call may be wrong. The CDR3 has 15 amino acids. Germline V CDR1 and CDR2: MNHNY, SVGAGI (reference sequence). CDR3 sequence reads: CASSYSGLAGNEQYF. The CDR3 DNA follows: TGTGCCAGCAGTTACTCGGGACTAGCGGGAAACGAGCAGTACTTC.

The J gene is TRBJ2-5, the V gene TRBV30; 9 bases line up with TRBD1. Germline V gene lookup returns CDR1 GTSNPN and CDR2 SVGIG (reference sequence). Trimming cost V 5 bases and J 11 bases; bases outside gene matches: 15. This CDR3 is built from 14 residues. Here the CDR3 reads CAWDRDRVFVEQYF. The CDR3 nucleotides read TGTGCCTGGGACCGGGACAGGGTATTTGTGGAGCAGTACTTC.

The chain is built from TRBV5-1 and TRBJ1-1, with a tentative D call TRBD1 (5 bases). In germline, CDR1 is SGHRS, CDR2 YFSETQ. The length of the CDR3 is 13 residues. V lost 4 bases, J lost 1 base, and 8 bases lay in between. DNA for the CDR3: TGCGCCAGCAGCGCGACAGCGAACACTGAAGCTTTCTTT. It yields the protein CASSATANTEAFF.

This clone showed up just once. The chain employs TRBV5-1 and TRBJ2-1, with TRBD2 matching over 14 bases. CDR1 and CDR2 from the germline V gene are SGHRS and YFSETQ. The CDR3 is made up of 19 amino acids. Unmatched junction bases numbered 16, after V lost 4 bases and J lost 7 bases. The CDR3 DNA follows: TGCGCCAGCAGCGTCGGACTAGCGGGGGGTGGGACTACGCATAATGAGCAGTTCTTC. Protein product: CASSVGLAGGGTTHNEQFF.

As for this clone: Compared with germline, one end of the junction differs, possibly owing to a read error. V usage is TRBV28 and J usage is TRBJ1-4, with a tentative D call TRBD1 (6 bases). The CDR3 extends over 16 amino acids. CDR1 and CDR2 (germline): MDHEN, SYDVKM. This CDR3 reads CASGLTPQGTHEKLFF. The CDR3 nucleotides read TGTGCCAGCGGCCTGACCCCACAGGGAACTCATGAAAAACTGTTTTTT. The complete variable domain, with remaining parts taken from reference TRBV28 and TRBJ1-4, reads DVKVTQSSRYLVKRTGEKVFLECVQDMDHENMFWYRQDPGLGLRLIYFSYDVKMKEKGDIPEGYSVSREKKERFSLILESASTNQTSMYLCASGLTPQGTHEKLFFGSGTQLSVL.

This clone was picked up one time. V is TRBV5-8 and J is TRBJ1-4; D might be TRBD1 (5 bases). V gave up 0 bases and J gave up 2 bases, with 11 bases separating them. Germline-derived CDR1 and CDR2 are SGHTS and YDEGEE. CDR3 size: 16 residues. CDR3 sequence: CASSLGTGATNEKLFF. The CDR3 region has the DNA TGTGCCAGCAGCTTGGGCACAGGAGCGACTAATGAAAAACTGTTTTTT.

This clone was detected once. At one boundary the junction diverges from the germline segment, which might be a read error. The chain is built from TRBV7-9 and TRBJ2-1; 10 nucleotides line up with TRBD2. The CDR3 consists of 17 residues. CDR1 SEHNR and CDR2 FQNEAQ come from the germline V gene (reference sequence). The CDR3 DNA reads TGTTCCAGCAGCTTAGTAGGGCTAGCGGGGGTTAGGGATGAGCAGTTCTTC. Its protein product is CSSSLVGLAGVRDEQFF.

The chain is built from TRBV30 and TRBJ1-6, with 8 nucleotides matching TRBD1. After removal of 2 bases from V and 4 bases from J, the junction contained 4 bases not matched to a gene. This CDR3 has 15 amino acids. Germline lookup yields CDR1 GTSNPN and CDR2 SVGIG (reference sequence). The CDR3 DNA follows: TGTGCCTGGAGTCCGGGACAGGCTTATAATTCACCCCTCCACTTT. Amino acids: CAWSPGQAYNSPLHF.

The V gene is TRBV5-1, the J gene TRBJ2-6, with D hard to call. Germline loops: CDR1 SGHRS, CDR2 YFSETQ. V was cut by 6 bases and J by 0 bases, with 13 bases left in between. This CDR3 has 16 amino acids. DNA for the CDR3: TGCGCCAGCACACTATTGGTGAGCTCTGGGGCCAACGTCCTGACTTTC. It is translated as CASTLLVSSGANVLTF.

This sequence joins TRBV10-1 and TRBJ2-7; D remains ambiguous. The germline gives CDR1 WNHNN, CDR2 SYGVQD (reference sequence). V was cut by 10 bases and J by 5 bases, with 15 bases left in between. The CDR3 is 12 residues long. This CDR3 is CATPNGADEQYF. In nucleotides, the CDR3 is TGCGCCACCCCCAATGGAGCTGACGAGCAGTACTTC.

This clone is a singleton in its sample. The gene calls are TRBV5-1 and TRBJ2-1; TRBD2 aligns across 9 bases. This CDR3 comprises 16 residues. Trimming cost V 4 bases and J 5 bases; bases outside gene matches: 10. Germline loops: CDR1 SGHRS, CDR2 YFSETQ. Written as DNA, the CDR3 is TGCGCCAGCAGCACCCGTCAGCGGGAGGCTAACAATGAGCAGTTCTTC. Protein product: CASSTRQREANNEQFF.

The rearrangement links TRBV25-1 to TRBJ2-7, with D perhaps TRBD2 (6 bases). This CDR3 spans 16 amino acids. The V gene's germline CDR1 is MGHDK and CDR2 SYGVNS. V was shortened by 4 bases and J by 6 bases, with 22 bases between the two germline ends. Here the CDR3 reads CASSVPRGASRLEQYF. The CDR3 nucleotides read TGTGCCAGCAGTGTGCCCCGCGGGGCGAGTCGGCTCGAGCAGTACTTC.

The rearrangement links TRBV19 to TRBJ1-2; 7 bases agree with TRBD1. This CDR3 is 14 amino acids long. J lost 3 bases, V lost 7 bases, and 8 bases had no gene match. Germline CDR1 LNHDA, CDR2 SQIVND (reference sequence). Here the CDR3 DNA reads TGTGCCAGTACACTGGACAGGTGGGACTATGGCTACACCTTC. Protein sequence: CASTLDRWDYGYTF.

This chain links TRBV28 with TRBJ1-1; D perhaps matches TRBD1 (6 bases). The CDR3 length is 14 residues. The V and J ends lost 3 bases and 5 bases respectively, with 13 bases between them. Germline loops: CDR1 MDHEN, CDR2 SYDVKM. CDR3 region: CASSLWGLSTEAFF. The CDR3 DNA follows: TGTGCCAGCAGTTTGTGGGGGCTCTCGACTGAAGCTTTCTTT.

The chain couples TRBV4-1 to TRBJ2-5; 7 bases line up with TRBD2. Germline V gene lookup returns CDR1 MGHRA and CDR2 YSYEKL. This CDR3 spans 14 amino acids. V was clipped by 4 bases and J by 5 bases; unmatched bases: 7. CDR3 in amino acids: CASSRQKGGETQYF. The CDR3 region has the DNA TGCGCCAGCAGCCGGCAAAAGGGAGGGGAGACCCAGTACTTC.

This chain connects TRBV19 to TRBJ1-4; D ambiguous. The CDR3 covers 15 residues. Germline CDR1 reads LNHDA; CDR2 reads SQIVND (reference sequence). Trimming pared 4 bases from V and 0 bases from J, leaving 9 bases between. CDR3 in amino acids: CASSNSPATNEKLFF. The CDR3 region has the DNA TGTGCCAGTAGTAACAGCCCCGCAACTAATGAAAAACTGTTTTTT. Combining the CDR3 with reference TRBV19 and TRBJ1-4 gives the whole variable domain DGGITQSPKYLFRKEGQNVTLSCEQNLNHDAMYWYRQDPGQGLRLIYYSQIVNDFQKGDIAEGYSVSREKKESFPLTVTSAQKNPTAFYLCASSNSPATNEKLFFGSGTQLSVL.